Shown below are 13 T cell receptor beta chains from a single sample sequenced in a study of spatial heterogeneity in lung cancer. Study findings and constraints: In tumors, expanded intratumoral alpha and beta TCR counts tracked mutation counts.

As for time point: sample taken at primary tumor resection. Their specific antigens are unknown. TCRdb redid the calling of the 5' RACE reads with MiXCR, one entry per CDR3 protein. The sample yields 17,000 or so distinct CDR3 sequences, under 8% seen once. The sequencing here drew on lung tumor tissue, taken at surgery. These receptors originate from a male donor with early-stage non-small cell lung cancer.

In regard to this clonotype: This beta chain was picked up by a library intended for alpha chains and is off target, so its count carries little meaning. The CDR3 DNA sequence: TGTGCCATCAGAGGGGGGGCCGGGACCCAGTACTTC. This codes for CAIRGGAGTQYF. The genes are TRBV10-3 and TRBJ2-5, with a tentative D call TRBD2 (7 bases). The germline V gene has CDR1 ENHRY and CDR2 SYGVKD. Trimming shortened V by 6 bases and J by 7 bases, and 12 bases separated the two germline ends. CDR3 length: 12 residues.

The table lists this clonotype with many counts. This beta chain is off target for a library built for alpha chains, so its abundance means little. The rearrangement uses TRBV20-1 and TRBJ1-2; the D gene is possibly TRBD1 (5 bases). CDR1 and CDR2 (germline): DFQATT, SNEGSKA (reference sequence). The CDR3 is 14 amino acids. V dropped 0 bases and J dropped 7 bases, with 15 bases sitting between them. CDR3 protein: CSARDSARAAGYTF. The CDR3 nucleotides are TGCAGTGCTAGAGACAGTGCCAGGGCGGCTGGCTACACCTTC.

This clonotype appeared many times. This beta chain appears as a stray read in a library generated for alpha chains; its size is not informative. The rearrangement uses TRBV7-2 and TRBJ2-1, with D perhaps TRBD1 (5 bases). Germline values: CDR1 SGHTA, CDR2 FQGNSA. Trimming shortened V by 5 bases and J by 9 bases, and 14 bases separated the two germline ends. This CDR3 contains 13 residues. Here the CDR3 reads CASSPAPRGEQFF. The DNA of the CDR3 is TGTGCCAGCAGCCCTGCTCCTAGGGGTGAGCAGTTCTTC.

Many counts were recorded for this clonotype. This beta chain was picked up by a library intended for alpha chains and is off target, so its count carries little meaning. The chain recombines TRBV7-9 with TRBJ1-3; 7 bases are shared with TRBD1. J gave up 0 bases and V 5 bases, and 7 bases lay outside the gene matches. Germline-derived CDR1 and CDR2 are SEHNR and FQNEAQ (reference sequence). This CDR3 spans 16 amino acids. CDR3 loop: CASSNRDSRSGNTIYF. In DNA, the CDR3 is TGTGCCAGCAGCAACCGGGACAGCCGCTCTGGAAACACCATATATTTT. Variable domain in full (rest from reference TRBV7-9 and TRBJ1-3): DTGVSQNPRHKITKRGQNVTFRCDPISEHNRLYWYRQTLGQGPEFLTYFQNEAQLEKSRLLSDRFSAERPKGSFSTLEIQRTEQGDSAMYLCASSNRDSRSGNTIYFGEGSWLTVV.

This clonotype was observed a handful of times. Being off target in a library aimed at alpha chains, this beta chain has a size of little meaning. The chain links TRBV6-6 to TRBJ2-7; 10 bases map to TRBD1. The germline V gene encodes CDR1 MNHNY and CDR2 SVGAGI (reference sequence). CDR3 length equals 17 residues. The V segment lost 7 bases and the J segment 5 bases; nucleotides outside the gene matches: 17. The chain's CDR3 is CASTLPPRRTGGHEQYF. In DNA, the CDR3 is TGTGCCAGCACCTTACCCCCACGAAGGACAGGGGGACACGAGCAGTACTTC.

This clonotype showed up many times. Since the library was made to target alpha chains, this beta chain is a stray read and its abundance is not meaningful. The rearrangement uses TRBV4-3 and TRBJ2-1, with a weak D call TRBD1 (5 bases). CDR1 and CDR2 from the germline V gene are LGHNA and YSLEER. Trimming removed 0 bases at V and 10 bases at J, with 13 bases between. The CDR3 runs to 14 residues. CDR3 region: CASSQEGKGFEQFF. The CDR3 nucleotides are TGCGCCAGCAGCCAAGAAGGGAAGGGGTTCGAGCAGTTCTTC.

The table lists this clonotype with many counts. This beta chain turned up in a library designed for alpha chains; as an off-target read, its abundance says little. The chain has TRBV28 and TRBJ2-3, with D perhaps being TRBD1 or TRBD2 (7 bases each). Trimming removed 5 bases from V and 5 bases from J, with 17 bases in between. CDR3 size: 15 residues. Germline loops: CDR1 MDHEN, CDR2 SYDVKM. DNA for the CDR3: TGTGCCAGCAGTGCAGGGGGGGCAGAGGGAGATACGCAGTATTTT. Translation: CASSAGGAEGDTQYF.

Ten or more counts support this clonotype. This beta chain lies outside the target of a library built for alpha chains; its clone size means little. The chain has TRBV5-4 and TRBJ1-2; no definite D call. V lost 2 bases to trimming and J lost 1 base, with 6 bases between them. The CDR3 has 13 amino acids. Looked up from germline, CDR1 is SGHNT and CDR2 is YYREEE (reference sequence). This CDR3 reads CASSFSSNYGYTF. The CDR3 nucleotides read TGTGCCAGCAGCTTCTCCAGTAACTATGGCTACACCTTC.

This clonotype was recorded many times. Because the library targeted alpha chains, this beta chain is an off-target read whose size means little. The chain links TRBV7-8 to TRBJ1-3; D gene uncertain. Trimming stripped 1 base from V and 2 bases from J, with 15 bases between. Germline V gene sequence: CDR1 SGHVS, CDR2 FQNEAQ. This CDR3 spans 17 amino acids. CDR3: CASSLVVSTPTGNTIYF. In DNA, the CDR3 is TGTGCCAGCAGCTTAGTCGTTTCTACCCCGACTGGAAACACCATATATTTT.

This clonotype has at least ten counts. This beta chain is an unintended read in a library built for alpha chains; its size means little. The chain combines TRBV11-2 with TRBJ2-7, with TRBD1 identical over 8 bases. Germline loops: CDR1 SGHAT, CDR2 FQNNGV. The V and J ends lost 5 bases and 5 bases, in that order; junction bases with no gene match: 11. CDR3 length: 15 residues. CDR3 sequence (DNA): TGTGCCAGCAGCATCTTCCAGGGGGCGGAGGACGAGCAGTACTTC. It encodes CASSIFQGAEDEQYF. Full variable domain (outside the CDR3, taken from reference TRBV11-2 and TRBJ2-7): EAGVAQSPRYKIIEKRQSVAFWCNPISGHATLYWYQQILGQGPKLLIQFQNNGVVDDSQLPKDRFSAERLKGVDSTLKIQPAKLEDSAVYLCASSIFQGAEDEQYFGPGTRLTVT.

This clonotype was detected many times. This beta chain slipped into a library made for alpha chains as a stray read, so its size is not meaningful. The chain combines TRBV2 with TRBJ1-1; D call uncertain. V was cut by 4 bases and J by 1 base, with 10 bases left in between. Per germline, CDR1 SNHLY and CDR2 FYNNEI. The CDR3 totals 14 residues. The CDR3 protein is CASSVGQENTEAFF. The CDR3 nucleotides are TGTGCCAGCAGTGTTGGGCAGGAGAACACTGAAGCTTTCTTT.

This clonotype was recorded at least ten times. This beta chain was picked up by a library intended for alpha chains and is off target, so its count carries little meaning. The DNA of the CDR3 is TGTGCCAGCAGTCCTATAGGGACAGGGGGCCGCCTCGAGCAGTACTTC. As protein: CASSPIGTGGRLEQYF. The chain carries TRBV28 and TRBJ2-7; TRBD1 matches at 12 bases. V lost 5 bases to trimming and J lost 6 bases; unmatched junction nucleotides: 11. Germline CDR1 is MDHEN and CDR2 is SYDVKM. The CDR3 sequence is 16 residues long.

In its sample, this clonotype is large. This beta chain came through as a stray read in a library set up for alpha chains, and its size says little. The chain couples TRBV29-1 to TRBJ2-7; either TRBD1 or TRBD2 may fit D (5 bases each). This CDR3 spans 14 amino acids. Trimming removed 4 bases from V and 0 bases from J, with 13 bases in between. Germline values: CDR1 SQVTM, CDR2 ANQGSEA. CDR3 nucleotide sequence: TGCAGCGTTGCCCTCAGTGGGGGCTCCTACGAGCAGTACTTC. It specifies CSVALSGGSYEQYF.